At least ten counts were recorded for the clone carrying this T cell receptor (beta chain). Its antigen is currently unknown. Libraries of TCR beta came from iRepertoire HTBI primers plus Arm-PCR of CDR3 regions. Via MiXCR, TCRdb re-called the multiplex PCR reads, giving one row per CDR3 protein. The sample shows under 500,000 distinct CDR3 sequences, around 15% of them seen only once. Germline values: CDR1 MNHEY, CDR2 SMNVEV (reference sequence). The V and J ends lost 6 bases and 4 bases, in that order; junction bases with no gene match: 9. This CDR3 region has 15 residues. Time point indicated: newly diagnosed GD, antithyroid drugs for less than 3 months. PBMC RNA served as the TCR library source. This record belongs to a study of regulatory T cells in long-lasting Graves disease. Notes on the study in general: Persistent Graves' patients showed a TCR diversity that was lower than that of newly diagnosed ones.

This sample also appeared in a second study, on T cells in Graves' hyperthyroidism and ophthalmopathy. As that report states: Most clonotypes that expanded in the thyroid above 0.001 also showed up in blood. Separation of ophthalmopathy from stable hyperthyroidism was achieved by a 13 V-J model.

The source material was peripheral blood mononuclear cells (PBMCs), sampled at new diagnosis, from a patient treated with antithyroid drugs. The origin of this receptor is a woman in her 30s with Graves disease. V usage is TRBV27 and J usage is TRBJ1-5; the match to TRBD1 covers 7 bases. In DNA, the CDR3 is TGTGCCAGCAGCAATGGAGTGGGACAGAATCAGCCCCAGCATTTT. Protein product: CASSNGVGQNQPQHF.